The clone carrying this T cell receptor (beta chain) was seen a handful of times. Antigen: not known. This sample was included in a study of T-cell memory formation after mild COVID-19. TCRalpha and TCRbeta libraries used 5'RACE with constant-segment primers and UMIs. One entry per CDR3 protein results from TCRdb running MiXCR on the 5' RACE reads. The sample includes around 200,000 distinct CDR3 sequences, more than 9% of them seen just once. General study findings and limits: Some SARS-CoV-2-responding clones were already detected in memory before infection.

V was shortened by 3 bases and J by 5 bases, with 19 bases between the two germline ends. Germline assignment: CDR1 SEHNR and CDR2 FQNEAQ (reference sequence). The length of the CDR3 is 16 residues. Sequencing was carried out using PBMCs or a T cell subset sorted from them (not recorded which). The V call is TRBV7-9, the J call TRBJ2-5; tentative D call: TRBD2 (6 bases). This clonotype was sampled from a man between 18 and 29 years old who had mild COVID-19 (a few samples of this study predate the infection). Cell type and time point are not known. The DNA of the CDR3 is TGTGCCAGCAGCTTCTCGGGACTCCCGATGTTGGAGACCCAGTACTTC. The encoded protein is CASSFSGLPMLETQYF. Based on the CDR3 plus reference TRBV7-9 and TRBJ2-5, the full variable domain is DTGVSQNPRHKITKRGQNVTFRCDPISEHNRLYWYRQTLGQGPEFLTYFQNEAQLEKSRLLSDRFSAERPKGSFSTLEIQRTEQGDSAMYLCASSFSGLPMLETQYFGPGTRLLVL.